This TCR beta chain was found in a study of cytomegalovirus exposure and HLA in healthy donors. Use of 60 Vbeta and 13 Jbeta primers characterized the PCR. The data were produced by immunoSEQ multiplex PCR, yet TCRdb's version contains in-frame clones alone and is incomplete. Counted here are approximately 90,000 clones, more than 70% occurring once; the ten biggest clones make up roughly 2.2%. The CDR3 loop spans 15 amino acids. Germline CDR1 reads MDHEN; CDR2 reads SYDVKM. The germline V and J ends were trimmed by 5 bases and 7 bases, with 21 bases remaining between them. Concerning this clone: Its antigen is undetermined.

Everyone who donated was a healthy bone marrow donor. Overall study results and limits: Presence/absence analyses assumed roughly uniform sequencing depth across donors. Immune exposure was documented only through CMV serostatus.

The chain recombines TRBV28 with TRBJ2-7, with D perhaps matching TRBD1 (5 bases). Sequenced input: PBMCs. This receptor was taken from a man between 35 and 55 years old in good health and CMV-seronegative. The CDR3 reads CASSQGYGDVKEQYF. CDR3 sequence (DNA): TGTGCCAGCAGTCAGGGCTACGGAGACGTTAAAGAGCAGTACTTC.